Presented here are 32 T cell receptor beta chains from one specimen sequenced in a study of cytomegalovirus exposure and HLA in healthy donors. 60 Vbeta and 13 Jbeta primers were used in PCR. Assay: immunoSEQ multiplex PCR; the TCRdb copy retains only in-frame clones and omits some. The profile covers 150,000 or so clones, with around 74% appearing a single time and around 4.1% taken by the ten largest. Material: PBMCs. These receptors all come from a young man in good health and CMV-seropositive.

The chain links TRBV6-5 to TRBJ2-5; D possibly corresponds to TRBD2 (6 bases). Between the trimmed V and J ends, which lost 6 bases and 4 bases, there was a span of 15 bases. Germline CDR1 reads MNHEY; CDR2 reads SVGAGI. The CDR3 is 14 amino acids. The CDR3 nucleotides are TGTGCCAGCAGCCCAGGCGGAGGGCGAGAGACCCAGTACTTC. Protein product: CASSPGGGRETQYF.

The chain employs TRBV4-3 and TRBJ2-1; 10 bases align to TRBD2. The germline V gene encodes CDR1 LGHNA and CDR2 YSLEER. CDR3 length: 15 residues. Trimming removed 5 bases from V and 5 bases from J; junction bases left unmatched: 6. The CDR3 protein is CASSASGRGDNEQFF. The CDR3 bases are TGCGCCAGCAGCGCTAGCGGGAGAGGGGACAATGAGCAGTTCTTC.

The V and J genes are TRBV25-1 and TRBJ2-2; TRBD1 matches 8 bases. V was clipped by 1 base and J by 3 bases; unmatched bases: 1. The length of the CDR3 is 15 residues. Per the germline V gene, CDR1 is MGHDK and CDR2 is SYGVNS. The CDR3 here is CASSESRGHTGELFF. CDR3 nucleotides: TGTGCCAGCAGTGAATCCAGGGGGCACACCGGGGAGCTGTTTTTT.

This clone has a handful of counts. V gene TRBV11-2 combines with J gene TRBJ1-2; possibly TRBD1 for D (5 bases). This CDR3 has 14 residues. Germline CDR1 and CDR2: SGHAT and FQNNGV. The germline V and J ends were trimmed by 2 bases and 4 bases, with 11 bases remaining between them. The CDR3 nucleotides read TGTGCCAGCAGCTTATTAGGGGCGACCTATGGCTACACCTTC. Its protein is CASSLLGATYGYTF.

V and J are TRBV5-6 and TRBJ2-7; D may be TRBD1 (5 bases). From germline, CDR1 is SGHDT and CDR2 YYEEEE. The CDR3 has 15 amino acids. The V end was cut by 2 bases, the J end by 5 bases, with 17 bases between. The CDR3, as DNA: TGTGCCAGCAGCTTAATCAAGGGGTCCCCCCACGAGCAGTACTTC. This translates into CASSLIKGSPHEQYF.

This clone has more than one count but fewer than ten. This chain connects TRBV29-1 to TRBJ2-7; 14 nucleotides agree with TRBD2. Germline-derived CDR1 and CDR2 are SQVTM and ANQGSEA. The CDR3 has 16 amino acids. The V and J ends lost 7 bases and 0 bases, in that order; junction bases with no gene match: 8. DNA for the CDR3: TGCAGCGCCGCCGGGACTAGCGGGGGAAGCTCCTACGAGCAGTACTTC. Translating gives CSAAGTSGGSSYEQYF.

This clone showed up just once. CDR3 bases: TGCGCCAGCAGCCAAGAAGGGAAAACTAAGGGGCAACAGTTCTTC. Translation gives CASSQEGKTKGQQFF. This chain joins TRBV4-1 and TRBJ2-1; a weak D match, TRBD1 (5 bases). This CDR3 is built from 15 residues. Germline V gives CDR1 MGHRA, CDR2 YSYEKL. With 0 bases removed from V and 13 bases from J, the gap between germline ends came to 19 bases.

The chain recombines TRBV27 with TRBJ2-1, with D unclear. Trimming pared 6 bases from V and 4 bases from J, leaving 10 bases between. The germline V gene encodes CDR1 MNHEY and CDR2 SMNVEV (reference sequence). The CDR3 sequence is 13 residues long. CDR3 coding DNA: TGTGCCAGCAGCCGGAGTCGATACAATGAGCAGTTCTTC. Its translation is CASSRSRYNEQFF.

This clone was observed once. The chain is built from TRBV27 and TRBJ2-3; 12 nucleotides match TRBD2. Germline values: CDR1 MNHEY, CDR2 SMNVEV (reference sequence). This CDR3 region has 15 residues. Trimming at V came to 8 bases and at J to 4 bases, leaving 7 bases not matched to a gene. In nucleotides, the CDR3 is TGTGCCAGCGGTACGACTAGCGGGAGATCAGATACGCAGTATTTT. This codes for CASGTTSGRSDTQYF.

The chain carries TRBV28 and TRBJ2-1; TRBD2 matches 12 bases. Germline V gene lookup returns CDR1 MDHEN and CDR2 SYDVKM. Losses at the gene ends were 7 bases for V and 8 bases for J; bases not matched to a gene: 6. The CDR3 has 14 residues. Written as DNA, the CDR3 is TGTGCCAGCACGAGGACTAGCGGGGACGATGAGCAGTTCTTC. This sequence encodes CASTRTSGDDEQFF.

This clone was observed a single time. The V gene is TRBV27, the J gene TRBJ1-1, with D unresolved. The ends were cut back, 2 bases at V and 4 bases at J, with 11 bases in the middle. Germline loops: CDR1 MNHEY, CDR2 SMNVEV (reference sequence). The CDR3 totals 14 residues. For the CDR3, the DNA is TGTGCCAGCAGTTTAGGGCAGCGGGGCACTGAAGCTTTCTTT. Amino acids: CASSLGQRGTEAFF.

The chain combines TRBV11-2 with TRBJ1-1; tentative D call: TRBD1 (5 bases). The length of the CDR3 is 14 residues. V gave up 0 bases and J gave up 5 bases, with 10 bases separating them. Germline V gene data show CDR1 as SGHAT and CDR2 as FQNNGV. The CDR3 DNA reads TGTGCCAGCAGCTTAGATCGGGGGGTAACTGAAGCTTTCTTT. It is translated as CASSLDRGVTEAFF.

This clone has only a few counts. This chain connects TRBV6-6 to TRBJ2-7; D is ambiguous. Germline assignment: CDR1 MNHNY and CDR2 SVGAGI (reference sequence). Trimming cost V 7 bases and J 3 bases, with 13 bases left between them. The CDR3 is made up of 13 amino acids. CDR3 amino acids: CASTPAHYYEQYF. For the CDR3, the DNA is TGTGCCAGCACCCCGGCCCACTACTACGAGCAGTACTTC.

The chain is built from TRBV21-1 and TRBJ1-6; no DNA check was done on the table's D call, TRBD1. TRBV21-1 is a listed pseudogene. The CDR3 has 18 amino acids. The chain's CDR3 is CASSRDRGPSSYNSPLHF. The CDR3 nucleotides are TGTGCCAGCAGCAGAGACAGGGGACCGAGCTCCTATAATTCACCCCTCCACTTT.

This clone was seen once. The rearrangement links TRBV13 to TRBJ2-7; 9 bases agree with TRBD1. The germline CDR1 and CDR2 sequences are PRHDT and FYEKMQ (reference sequence). There are 13 residues in the CDR3. With 7 bases clipped from V and 6 bases from J, the junction kept 7 bases outside the gene matches. The CDR3 nucleotides read TGTGCCAGCATCTGGGGACAGGGTGTCGAGCAGTACTTC. Its protein is CASIWGQGVEQYF.

This clone was found a few times. The chain employs TRBV18 and TRBJ2-6; no reliable D call. Germline CDR1 reads KGHSH; CDR2 reads LQKENI. This CDR3 region has 15 residues. V was trimmed by 2 bases and J by 4 bases, leaving 9 bases between them. CDR3 sequence: CASSPREAGANVLTF. The CDR3 nucleotides read TGTGCCAGCTCACCAAGAGAGGCGGGGGCCAACGTCCTGACTTTC.

In nucleotides, the CDR3 is TGTGCCAGCAGCCCGTGGACTAGCGGGAGGTCTGATGAGCAGTTCTTC. Residues: CASSPWTSGRSDEQFF. The rearrangement links TRBV13 to TRBJ2-1; 14 bases are shared with TRBD2. Per germline, CDR1 PRHDT and CDR2 FYEKMQ (reference sequence). The trim removed 5 bases at V and 8 bases at J, leaving 8 bases unmatched. There are 16 residues in the CDR3.

The chain has TRBV30 and TRBJ2-2; D may be TRBD2 (5 bases). Trimming removed 5 bases from V and 6 bases from J, with 19 bases in between. Germline CDR1 GTSNPN, CDR2 SVGIG (reference sequence). CDR3 length: 15 residues. CDR3 residues: CAWAGKSLPAGELFF. The CDR3 region has the DNA TGTGCCTGGGCGGGCAAGTCTCTACCCGCCGGGGAGCTGTTTTTT.

This clone is a singleton in its sample. V is TRBV28 and J is TRBJ2-6, with D possibly TRBD2 on 5 matching bases. This CDR3 contains 14 residues. The germline CDR1 and CDR2 sequences are MDHEN and SYDVKM. Trimming took off 6 bases at V and 4 bases at J, with 10 bases between the two ends. The CDR3 region is CASSPPGGANVLTF. The CDR3 DNA reads TGTGCCAGCAGCCCTCCGGGGGGGGCCAACGTCCTGACTTTC.

This clone turned up a few times. The rearrangement joins TRBV7-6 to TRBJ2-5, with 15 positions matching TRBD2. This CDR3 is built from 17 residues. Germline V lookup: CDR1 SGHVS, CDR2 FNYEAQ. V lost 4 bases, J lost 6 bases, and 9 bases stayed unmatched. This CDR3 is CASSSGLAGGLQQTQYF. The CDR3 bases are TGTGCCAGCAGCTCTGGACTAGCGGGGGGGCTGCAGCAGACCCAGTACTTC.

This clone was seen more than once but under ten times. The V and J genes are TRBV5-6 and TRBJ2-1; 8 bases fit TRBD1. The trim removed 1 base at V and 4 bases at J, leaving 10 bases unmatched. The CDR3 runs 17 residues. Looked up from germline, CDR1 is SGHDT and CDR2 is YYEEEE. The CDR3 nucleotides read TGTGCCAGCAGCTTGAGAGTCGGGACAGGCGTTTACAATGAGCAGTTCTTC. The encoded protein is CASSLRVGTGVYNEQFF.

This clone was detected only once. V usage is TRBV18 and J usage is TRBJ2-1, with TRBD1 matching over 10 bases. Germline values: CDR1 KGHSH, CDR2 LQKENI. Trimming removed 6 bases from V and 5 bases from J; junction bases left unmatched: 7. The CDR3 has 15 residues. For the CDR3, the DNA is TGTGCCAGCTCTCAGACAGGGGGCTTCAACAATGAGCAGTTCTTC. Translated: CASSQTGGFNNEQFF.

This clone was counted once. J is TRBJ2-1 and V is TRBV15; 13 nucleotides line up with TRBD2. This CDR3 is built from 19 residues. The trim removed 4 bases at V and 6 bases at J, leaving 15 bases unmatched. Germline V gene lookup returns CDR1 LNHNV and CDR2 YYDKDF (reference sequence). CDR3 sequence reads: CATSTYPGTSGKGVNEQFF. The CDR3 DNA sequence: TGTGCCACCAGCACGTACCCCGGGACTAGCGGGAAAGGTGTCAATGAGCAGTTCTTC.

The V gene is TRBV5-1, the J gene TRBJ2-6, with D tentatively TRBD2 (7 bases). CDR3 length equals 15 residues. The germline V gene encodes CDR1 SGHRS and CDR2 YFSETQ. V was shortened by 4 bases and J by 8 bases, with 16 bases between the two germline ends. In nucleotides, the CDR3 is TGCGCCAGCAGCGGGGACGGGGGGCGGACCAACGTCCTGACTTTC. Translated: CASSGDGGRTNVLTF.

The chain is built from TRBV6-4 and TRBJ2-1; D is possibly TRBD1 (5 bases). The V end was cut by 0 bases, the J end by 3 bases, with 12 bases between. The length of the CDR3 is 16 residues. Germline loops: CDR1 MRHNA, CDR2 SNTAGT. CDR3 in amino acids: CASSDSKWGNYNEQFF. The CDR3 nucleotides are TGTGCCAGCAGTGACTCGAAGTGGGGCAACTACAATGAGCAGTTCTTC.

The chain joins TRBV18 to TRBJ1-3, with D unresolved. V was trimmed by 3 bases and J by 3 bases, leaving 9 bases between them. The CDR3 totals 14 residues. CDR1 KGHSH and CDR2 LQKENI come from the germline V gene. Written as DNA, the CDR3 is TGTGCCAGCTCACCCCTAAGAGGTGGAAACACCATATATTTT. It codes for CASSPLRGGNTIYF. Filled out from reference TRBV18 and TRBJ1-3, the complete variable domain reads NAGVMQNPRHLVRRRGQEARLRCSPMKGHSHVYWYRQLPEEGLKFMVYLQKENIIDESGMPKERFSAEFPKEGPSILRIQQVVRGDSAAYFCASSPLRGGNTIYFGEGSWLTVV.

For this clone: The junction departs from germline at one end; a sequencing error may be responsible. This chain joins TRBV13 and TRBJ1-5; the match to TRBD1 covers 11 bases. The CDR3 length is 16 residues. The germline V gene has CDR1 PRHDT and CDR2 FYEKMQ (reference sequence). Written as DNA, the CDR3 is TGTGCCAGCAGCCTAGGGACAGGGGGAATCAATCAGCCCCAGCATTTT. This translates into CASSLGTGGINQPQHF.

This chain joins TRBV9 and TRBJ2-1, with D possibly being TRBD1 (5 bases). Germline CDR1 SGDLS, CDR2 YYNGEE. The CDR3 is made up of 12 amino acids. The germline V and J ends were trimmed by 0 bases and 12 bases, with 10 bases remaining between them. CDR3 sequence (DNA): TGTGCCAGCAGCGTAGCGGGCCAGGGGCAGTTCTTC. Protein: CASSVAGQGQFF.

This chain connects TRBV7-2 to TRBJ2-2; 8 nucleotides agree with TRBD1. The CDR3 length is 13 residues. Germline V gene sequence: CDR1 SGHTA, CDR2 FQGNSA. Losses at the gene ends were 4 bases for V and 5 bases for J; bases not matched to a gene: 0. The CDR3 here is CASSWTGTGELFF. The CDR3 DNA reads TGTGCCAGCAGCTGGACAGGGACCGGGGAGCTGTTTTTT.

The chain links TRBV15 to TRBJ1-4; 12 bases align to TRBD1. Germline V lookup: CDR1 LNHNV, CDR2 YYDKDF (reference sequence). The CDR3 loop spans 15 amino acids. J was trimmed by 8 bases and V by 2 bases; bases with no gene match: 3. CDR3 loop: CATSRRGTGGEKLFF. In DNA, the CDR3 is TGTGCCACCAGCAGAAGGGGGACAGGGGGCGAAAAACTGTTTTTT.

V gene TRBV11-3 combines with J gene TRBJ2-1, with 10 bases matching TRBD1. J lost 8 bases, V lost 5 bases, and 9 bases had no gene match. The germline gives CDR1 SGHNT, CDR2 YENEEA. The CDR3 runs 15 residues. The CDR3 loop is CASSPRDRGGYEQFF. The CDR3 nucleotides are TGTGCCAGCAGCCCACGGGACAGGGGAGGATATGAGCAGTTCTTC.

The chain has TRBV27 and TRBJ1-5, with no clear D. The CDR3 consists of 15 residues. Germline V gene sequence: CDR1 MNHEY, CDR2 SMNVEV (reference sequence). With 6 bases removed from V and 2 bases from J, the gap between germline ends came to 14 bases. The CDR3 region has the DNA TGTGCCAGCAGCCCACAGTCGGTAGGCAATCAGCCCCAGCATTTT. This encodes CASSPQSVGNQPQHF.